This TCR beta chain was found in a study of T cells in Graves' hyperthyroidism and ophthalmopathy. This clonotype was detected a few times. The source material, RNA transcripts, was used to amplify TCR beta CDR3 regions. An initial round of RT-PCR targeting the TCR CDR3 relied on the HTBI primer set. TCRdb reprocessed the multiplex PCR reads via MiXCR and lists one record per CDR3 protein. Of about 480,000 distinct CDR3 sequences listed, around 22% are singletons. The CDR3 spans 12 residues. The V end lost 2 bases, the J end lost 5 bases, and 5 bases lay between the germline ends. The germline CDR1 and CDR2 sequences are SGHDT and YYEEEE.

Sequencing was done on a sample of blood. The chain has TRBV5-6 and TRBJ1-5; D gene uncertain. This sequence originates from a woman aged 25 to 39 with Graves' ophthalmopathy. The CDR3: CASSFLHQPQHF. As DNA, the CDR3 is TGTGCCAGCAGCTTTTTACATCAGCCCCAGCATTTT.